Listed here are 21 T cell receptor beta chains from one sample, sequenced in a study of T cell responses to AZD1222 COVID-19 vaccine. TCRdb's copy holds only in-frame clones and misses some; the assay was immunoSEQ multiplex PCR. The sample holds 70,000 or so clones, 83% seen once. Sequences were derived from peripheral blood, sampled 28 days after the second AZD1222 dose. These receptors all come from an adult who received the AZD1222 COVID-19 vaccine.

The CDR3 DNA sequence: TGCAGCGTTGCTGGTGGGTATCCCTTCCACGAGCAGTACTTC. As protein: CSVAGGYPFHEQYF. The V and J genes are TRBV29-1 and TRBJ2-7; D is ambiguous. CDR1 is SQVTM, CDR2 ANQGSEA, per germline. V lost 4 bases, J lost 5 bases, and 18 bases lay in between. The CDR3 consists of 14 residues.

The V call is TRBV6-1, the J call TRBJ1-5; D remains ambiguous. V was clipped by 2 bases and J by 6 bases, with 8 bases between them. This CDR3 region has 13 residues. CDR1 is MNHNS and CDR2 is SASEGT in the germline V gene. CDR3: CASSEMGSQPQHF. CDR3 nucleotides: TGTGCCAGCAGTGAAATGGGGTCTCAGCCCCAGCATTTT.

This clone showed up just once. The genes are TRBV6-5 and TRBJ1-3; TRBD1 might be the D (5 bases). The CDR3 is 14 amino acids. V was pared by 7 bases and J by 0 bases, with 10 bases between. CDR1 is MNHEY and CDR2 is SVGAGI in the germline V gene. The CDR3 sequence is CASTPGGSGNTIYF. The CDR3 DNA sequence: TGTGCCAGCACCCCCGGGGGCTCTGGAAACACCATATATTTT.

With respect to this clone: The DNA is left out, because the CDR3 cannot be placed on it with certainty; the CDR3 is given as TCRdb lists it. The gene calls are TRBV19 and TRBJ1-2; whether TRBD1, the table's D call, matches the DNA was not checked. The CDR3 length equals 15 residues, ends included. Germline CDR1 LNHDA, CDR2 SQIVND (reference sequence). This CDR3 reads CASTSDREQRYGYTF.

In nucleotides, the CDR3 is TGTGCCAGCAGTTACTGGGCCGTCTATCAGCCCCAGCATTTT. Protein product: CASSYWAVYQPQHF. The chain couples TRBV6-2 or TRBV6-3 to TRBJ1-5; D not certain. V lost 1 base to trimming and J lost 5 bases, with 9 bases between them. Germline V gene sequence: CDR1 MNHEY, CDR2 SVGEGT. CDR3 length: 14 amino acids.

In this sample, this clone turned up a few times. J is TRBJ1-5 and V is TRBV6-6; 8 nucleotides match TRBD1. V shed 2 bases and J 4 bases; nucleotides not matched to a gene: 4. The CDR3 is made up of 15 amino acids. The germline V gene has CDR1 MNHNY and CDR2 SVGAGI (reference sequence). The chain's CDR3 is CASSYRGQVNQPQHF. DNA of the CDR3: TGTGCCAGCAGTTACAGGGGACAGGTAAATCAGCCCCAGCATTTT.

V and J are TRBV4-2 and TRBJ1-5; possibly TRBD1 for D (5 bases). The CDR3 is 14 amino acids. V was trimmed by 2 bases and J by 8 bases, leaving 13 bases between them. CDR1 LGHNA and CDR2 YNFKEQ come from the germline V gene. The CDR3 DNA reads as TGTGCCAGCAGCCAAATCAGGGAGGTCGAGCCCCAGCATTTT. It yields the protein CASSQIREVEPQHF.

V is TRBV7-8 and J is TRBJ2-7, with D possibly matching TRBD1 (6 bases). The CDR3 spans 17 residues. Germline V gene data show CDR1 as SGHVS and CDR2 as FQNEAQ. Trimming took off 0 bases at V and 0 bases at J, with 15 bases between the two ends. The CDR3 sequence: CASSLATEGVSSYEQYF. The DNA for the CDR3 is TGTGCCAGCAGCTTAGCGACCGAGGGGGTGAGCTCCTACGAGCAGTACTTC.

The chain uses TRBV5-6 and TRBJ2-1; 9 nucleotides agree with TRBD2. CDR1 and CDR2 from the germline V gene are SGHDT and YYEEEE. Germline trimming cut 1 base from V and 4 bases from J; bases unmatched to any gene: 3. This CDR3 is 15 amino acids long. The CDR3 protein is CASSLKTSGYNEQFF. The CDR3 nucleotides read TGTGCCAGCAGCTTGAAGACTAGCGGATACAATGAGCAGTTCTTC.

The V and J genes are TRBV4-1 and TRBJ2-3, with 7 bases matching TRBD2. The CDR3 length is 15 residues. Trimming removed 4 bases from V and 2 bases from J; junction bases left unmatched: 6. Looked up from germline, CDR1 is MGHRA and CDR2 is YSYEKL. Here the CDR3 reads CASSLEGRATDTQYF. In nucleotides, the CDR3 is TGCGCCAGCAGCCTCGAGGGGAGGGCCACAGATACGCAGTATTTT.

The CDR3 here is CASSYSLGQGRKTQYF. The CDR3 bases are TGTGCCAGCAGTTACTCCCTGGGACAGGGGAGGAAGACCCAGTACTTC. The V call is TRBV6-5, the J call TRBJ2-5, with TRBD1 identical over 10 bases. With 0 bases clipped from V and 6 bases from J, the junction kept 7 bases outside the gene matches. Germline V gene lookup returns CDR1 MNHEY and CDR2 SVGAGI. The CDR3 totals 16 residues.

The V gene is TRBV24-1, the J gene TRBJ1-2; D is perhaps TRBD1 (5 bases). The CDR3 consists of 16 residues. Trimming shortened V by 3 bases and J by 1 base, and 14 bases separated the two germline ends. In germline, CDR1 is KGHDR, CDR2 SFDVKD. For the CDR3, the DNA is TGTGCCACCAGTGATCCATCTCGCGACAGTAACTATGGCTACACCTTC. Its translation: CATSDPSRDSNYGYTF.

This sequence joins TRBV4-2 and TRBJ2-3, with 13 bases lining up with TRBD2. With 0 bases clipped from V and 1 base from J, the junction kept 4 bases outside the gene matches. The germline gives CDR1 LGHNA, CDR2 YNFKEQ. The length of the CDR3 is 18 residues. CDR3 in amino acids: CASSQEGTSGGGTDTQYF. Written as DNA, the CDR3 is TGTGCCAGCAGCCAAGAAGGAACTAGCGGGGGGGGCACAGATACGCAGTATTTT.

This clone was counted a single time. CDR3 in amino acids: CASSRQGNGELFF. The DNA of the CDR3 is TGTGCCAGCAGCCGACAGGGTAACGGGGAGCTGTTTTTT. This chain uses TRBV12-3 or TRBV12-4 with TRBJ2-2, with TRBD1 matching over 7 bases. This CDR3 comprises 13 residues. V lost 6 bases and J lost 7; bases outside the gene matches: 5.

This clone appeared a few times. The chain joins TRBV29-1 to TRBJ1-1; D not resolved. The CDR3 runs to 10 residues. Germline loops: CDR1 SQVTM, CDR2 ANQGSEA. V dropped 7 bases and J dropped 4 bases, with 7 bases sitting between them. The CDR3 DNA follows: TGCAGCGCGTCCCCCACTGAAGCTTTCTTT. Encoded protein: CSASPTEAFF. Combining the CDR3 with reference TRBV29-1 and TRBJ1-1 gives the whole variable domain SAVISQKPSRDICQRGTSLTIQCQVDSQVTMMFWYRQQPGQSLTLIATANQGSEATYESGFVIDKFPISRPNLTFSTLTVSNMSPEDSSIYLCSASPTEAFFGQGTRLTVV.

In its sample, this clone was seen once. The chain links TRBV7-9 to TRBJ1-5; maybe TRBD1 (5 bases). The CDR3 runs to 15 residues. Germline V lookup: CDR1 SEHNR, CDR2 FQNEAQ (reference sequence). V lost 2 bases and J 6 bases, leaving 14 bases between the germline ends. For the CDR3, the DNA is TGTGCCAGCAGCTTATCATCCGGGGGATCTCAGCCCCAGCATTTT. Translating gives CASSLSSGGSQPQHF.

This sequence joins TRBV24-1 and TRBJ1-2; no firm D call. Germline V gene sequence: CDR1 KGHDR, CDR2 SFDVKD. The V and J ends lost 4 bases and 6 bases respectively, with 11 bases between them. The CDR3 sequence is 13 residues long. CDR3 loop: CATSDPRSDGYTF. CDR3 DNA sequence: TGTGCCACCAGTGACCCCCGAAGCGATGGCTACACCTTC.

This chain joins TRBV4-1 and TRBJ2-7, with a tentative D call TRBD1 (6 bases). Trimming removed 2 bases from V and 3 bases from J, with 20 bases in between. Germline assignment: CDR1 MGHRA and CDR2 YSYEKL. This CDR3 is built from 17 residues. The CDR3 loop is CASSQYAVRGGNYEQYF. The DNA of the CDR3 is TGCGCCAGCAGCCAATACGCGGTTAGAGGGGGAAACTACGAGCAGTACTTC.

A few counts support this clone. The rearrangement links TRBV7-8 to TRBJ2-4, with 9 bases aligning to TRBD1. The V and J ends lost 2 bases and 12 bases, in that order; junction bases with no gene match: 14. Germline CDR1 and CDR2: SGHVS and FQNEAQ. The CDR3 extends over 16 amino acids. The CDR3 sequence is CASSLNRGRSGLSQYF. In nucleotides, the CDR3 is TGTGCCAGCAGCTTAAACAGGGGGCGATCAGGGTTGAGTCAGTACTTC.

The chain recombines TRBV29-1 with TRBJ1-2; weak D call: TRBD1 (5 bases). The CDR3 totals 14 residues. Germline lookup yields CDR1 SQVTM and CDR2 ANQGSEA. V lost 3 bases and J lost 4, with 15 bases in between. The CDR3: CSVDLVGQSYGYTF. The DNA for the CDR3 is TGCAGCGTTGATCTGGTGGGGCAGAGCTATGGCTACACCTTC.

This chain links TRBV3-1 (or the pseudogene TRBV3-2) with TRBJ2-7; 13 bases match TRBD2. Per the germline V gene, CDR1 is LGHDT and CDR2 is YNNKEL (reference sequence). V was pared by 4 bases and J by 4 bases, with 4 bases of the junction left unmatched. The CDR3 covers 15 residues. The CDR3 region is CASSPTSGGAYEQYF. CDR3 in DNA: TGTGCCAGCAGCCCTACTAGCGGGGGGGCTTACGAGCAGTACTTC.